This T cell receptor (beta chain) comes out of a study of T cells in Graves' hyperthyroidism and ophthalmopathy. Study at large: Peripheral blood sampling occurred at initial diagnosis, before any treatment. Overall study results and limits: Most expanded thyroid clonotypes above 0.001 recurred in blood.

This clonotype came up many times. Its specificity is not known. Regions amplified from RNA transcripts were the TCR beta CDR3 regions. A first-round RT-PCR of the TCR CDR3 used the HTBI primer set. MiXCR, applied by TCRdb to the multiplex PCR reads, yields one record per CDR3 protein. This repertoire shows more than 350,000 distinct CDR3 sequences, more than 14% found once; its top ten account for 15% to 20%. A NOSPECS grade of at least 4, a Clinical Activity Score of at least 3 and duration under 3 months were recorded in ophthalmopathy patients. Based on clinical symptoms, serum thyroxine and TRAb, thyroid ultrasound and orbital computed tomography, diagnoses were reached. With 4 bases removed from V and 2 bases from J, the gap between germline ends came to 16 bases. The CDR3 has 16 amino acids. The V gene's germline CDR1 is MNHEY and CDR2 SMNVEV (reference sequence).

V is TRBV27 and J is TRBJ2-3; D not resolved. This TCR derives from a young woman with Graves' ophthalmopathy. The sequencing input was blood. This CDR3 is CASSSHVGPITDTQYF. The CDR3 bases are TGTGCCAGCAGTTCACATGTCGGACCAATCACAGATACGCAGTATTTT.